The 3 T cell receptor beta chains given below trace back to one sample, sequenced in a study of cytomegalovirus exposure and HLA in healthy donors. PCR amplification relied on 60 Vbeta primers (plus 13 Jbeta primers). The repertoire was sequenced with immunoSEQ multiplex PCR; TCRdb's copy has only in-frame clones and lacks some. The sample has under 150,000 clones, around 77% seen once. The sample was PBMCs. All receptors derive from a woman aged 45-65 years in good health and CMV-seronegative.

This clone appeared a few times. The rearrangement joins TRBV6-5 to TRBJ2-3; 7 nucleotides match TRBD1. Germline CDR1 reads MNHEY; CDR2 reads SVGAGI. V was pared by 5 bases and J by 4 bases, with 6 bases of the junction left unmatched. The CDR3 consists of 14 residues. CDR3 coding DNA: TGTGCCAGCAGTCAGGGGGTGGTCGCAGATACGCAGTATTTT. Encoded protein: CASSQGVVADTQYF.

The V gene is TRBV9, the J gene TRBJ2-5, with 8 nucleotides matching TRBD2. This CDR3 is built from 17 residues. J was trimmed by 4 bases and V by 0 bases; bases with no gene match: 11. CDR1 is SGDLS, CDR2 YYNGEE, per germline. This CDR3 is CASSVGDLAAGGETQYF. DNA of the CDR3: TGTGCCAGCAGCGTAGGGGATCTAGCGGCGGGGGGAGAGACCCAGTACTTC.

This sequence joins TRBV4-1 and TRBJ1-2; possibly TRBD1 for D (6 bases). Looked up from germline, CDR1 is MGHRA and CDR2 is YSYEKL. This CDR3 spans 19 amino acids. Trimming pared 0 bases from V and 4 bases from J, leaving 24 bases between. Here the CDR3 reads CASSQERIQGPLPFYGYTF. In nucleotides, the CDR3 is TGCGCCAGCAGCCAAGAACGCATCCAGGGGCCCCTTCCTTTCTATGGCTACACCTTC.